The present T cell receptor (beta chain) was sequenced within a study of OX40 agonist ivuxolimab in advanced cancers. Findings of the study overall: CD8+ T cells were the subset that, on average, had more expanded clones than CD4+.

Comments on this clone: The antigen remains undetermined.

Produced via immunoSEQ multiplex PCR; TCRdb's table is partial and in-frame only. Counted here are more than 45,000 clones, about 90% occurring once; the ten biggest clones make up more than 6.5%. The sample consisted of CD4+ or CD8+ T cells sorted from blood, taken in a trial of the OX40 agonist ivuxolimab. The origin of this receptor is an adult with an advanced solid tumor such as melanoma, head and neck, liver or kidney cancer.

The CDR3 loop is CASNIRTGGAEAFF. In DNA, the CDR3 is TGCGCCAGCAATATAAGAACAGGTGGGGCTGAAGCTTTCTTT. V gene TRBV5-1 combines with J gene TRBJ1-1; perhaps TRBD1 as D (5 bases). The CDR3 length is 14 residues. The V end was cut by 6 bases, the J end by 6 bases, with 18 bases between. The germline V gene has CDR1 SGHRS and CDR2 YFSETQ.